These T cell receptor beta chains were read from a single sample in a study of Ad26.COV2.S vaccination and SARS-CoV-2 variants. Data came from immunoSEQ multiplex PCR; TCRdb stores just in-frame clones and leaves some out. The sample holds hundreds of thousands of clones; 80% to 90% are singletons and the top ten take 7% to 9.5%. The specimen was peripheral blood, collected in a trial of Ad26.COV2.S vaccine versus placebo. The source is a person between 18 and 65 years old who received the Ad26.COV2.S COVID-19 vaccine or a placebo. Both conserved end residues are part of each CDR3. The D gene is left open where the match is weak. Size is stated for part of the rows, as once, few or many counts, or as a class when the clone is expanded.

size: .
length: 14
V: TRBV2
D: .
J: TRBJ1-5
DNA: TGTGCCAGCAGTGAAATGGGGACCAATCAGCCCCAGCATTTT
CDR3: CASSEMGTNQPQHF

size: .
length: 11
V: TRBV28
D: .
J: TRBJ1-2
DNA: TGTGCCAGCAGGGGCCGCTATGGCTACACCTTC
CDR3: CASRGRYGYTF

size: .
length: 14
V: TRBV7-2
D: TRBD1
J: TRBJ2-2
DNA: TGTGCCAGCCGGGGACAGTCGAACACCGGGGAGCTGTTTTTT
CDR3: CASRGQSNTGELFF

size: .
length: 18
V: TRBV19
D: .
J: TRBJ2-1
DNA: TGTGCCAGTAGTATAGCGGTGCGACAGCCGAGCTCCTACAATGAGCAGTTCTTC
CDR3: CASSIAVRQPSSYNEQFF

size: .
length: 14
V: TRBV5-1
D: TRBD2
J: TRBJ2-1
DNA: TGCGCCAGCAGCACATCTAGCGGGGGGGATGAGCAGTTCTTC
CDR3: CASSTSSGGDEQFF

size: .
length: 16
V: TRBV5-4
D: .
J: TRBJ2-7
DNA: TGTGCCAGCAGCTTAAGCCCCGGGACACTCTCCGAGGAGCAGTACTTC
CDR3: CASSLSPGTLSEEQYF

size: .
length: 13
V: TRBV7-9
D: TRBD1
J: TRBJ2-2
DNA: TGTGCCAGCGCGGGACAGGCCTTCGGGGAGCTGTTTTTT
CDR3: CASAGQAFGELFF

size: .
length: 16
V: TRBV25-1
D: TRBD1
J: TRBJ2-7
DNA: TGTGCCAGCAGTGACAATAACGGACAGGGGGGGAACGAGCAGTACTTC
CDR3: CASSDNNGQGGNEQYF

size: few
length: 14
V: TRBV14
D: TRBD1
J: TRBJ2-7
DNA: TGTGCCAGCAGCCGAGTGGGACAGGGGTACGAGCAGTACTTC
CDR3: CASSRVGQGYEQYF

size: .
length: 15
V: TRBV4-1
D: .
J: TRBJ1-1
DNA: TGCGCCAGCAGCCTGAGGGGAGGGCCTGGCACTGAAGCTTTCTTT
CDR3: CASSLRGGPGTEAFF

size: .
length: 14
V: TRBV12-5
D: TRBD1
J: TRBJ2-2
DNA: TGTGCTAGTCACCGGGACAGCAACACCGGGGAGCTGTTTTTT
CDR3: CASHRDSNTGELFF

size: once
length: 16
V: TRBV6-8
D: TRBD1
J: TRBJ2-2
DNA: TGTGCCAGCAGTTGCGACAGGGGGAGAAGGGTCGGGGAGCTGTTTTTT
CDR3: CASSCDRGRRVGELFF

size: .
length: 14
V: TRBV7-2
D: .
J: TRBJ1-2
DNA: TGTGCCAGCAGCTTAGCGCGACAAAGCTATGGCTACACCTTC
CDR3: CASSLARQSYGYTF